A single sample gave rise to the 11 T cell receptor beta chains below, sequenced in a study of blood T cell repertoires in COVID-19. The method was immunoSEQ multiplex PCR; TCRdb's version includes in-frame clones alone and lacks a portion of them. This repertoire shows more than 100,000 clones, around nine tenths found once; its top ten account for roughly 3.5%. Sequenced material: peripheral blood. Receptors originate from a human donor in a cohort sampled during active COVID-19.

This rearrangement joins TRBV28 to TRBJ1-4; D perhaps matches TRBD1 (5 bases). The V end lost 5 bases, the J end lost 2 bases, and 12 bases lay between the germline ends. Germline V gene lookup returns CDR1 MDHEN and CDR2 SYDVKM. There are 15 residues in the CDR3. The CDR3 nucleotides are TGTGCCAGCAGTACTCAGGGTTCGACTAATGAAAAACTGTTTTTT. It codes for CASSTQGSTNEKLFF.

This clone was observed a single time. This chain uses TRBV11-3 with TRBJ2-1; possibly TRBD1 for D (6 bases). Germline loops: CDR1 SGHNT, CDR2 YENEEA. V lost 1 base and J lost 0, with 19 bases in between. The CDR3 runs to 19 residues. The CDR3 region has the DNA TGTGCCAGCAGCTTAGCAGAGGGGGATGGCAGGACCTCCTACAATGAGCAGTTCTTC. Protein sequence: CASSLAEGDGRTSYNEQFF. The full variable domain, rest sourced from reference TRBV11-3 and TRBJ2-1, is EAGVVQSPRYKIIEKKQPVAFWCNPISGHNTLYWYLQNLGQGPELLIRYENEEAVDDSQLPKDRFSAERLKGVDSTLKIQPAELGDSAVYLCASSLAEGDGRTSYNEQFFGPGTRLTVL.

This chain connects TRBV30 to TRBJ2-5; TRBD1 agrees at 8 bases. The length of the CDR3 is 12 residues. Germline assignment: CDR1 GTSNPN and CDR2 SVGIG (reference sequence). Germline trimming cut 5 bases from V and 5 bases from J; bases unmatched to any gene: 4. The CDR3 sequence: CAWGTGGETQYF. CDR3 coding DNA: TGTGCCTGGGGAACAGGGGGTGAGACCCAGTACTTC.

The chain uses TRBV15 and TRBJ2-3, with D perhaps matching TRBD2 (6 bases). The CDR3 is 17 residues long. Germline V gene sequence: CDR1 LNHNV, CDR2 YYDKDF (reference sequence). V lost 1 base and J 2 bases, leaving 16 bases between the germline ends. The CDR3 DNA follows: TGTGCCACCAGCAGAGCCCCCTGGGCGGGATACACAGATACGCAGTATTTT. It yields the protein CATSRAPWAGYTDTQYF.

The V and J genes are TRBV6-1 and TRBJ2-7; 11 bases map to TRBD2. Germline lookup yields CDR1 MNHNS and CDR2 SASEGT. Germline trimming cut 4 bases from V and 3 bases from J; bases unmatched to any gene: 8. The CDR3 totals 16 residues. The CDR3 region has the DNA TGTGCCAGCAGTGCCCCCTTACTAGCGGGAGTCTACGAGCAGTACTTC. Protein product: CASSAPLLAGVYEQYF.

V usage is TRBV30 and J usage is TRBJ1-4, with 9 bases fitting TRBD1. The length of the CDR3 is 15 residues. CDR1 and CDR2 from the germline V gene are GTSNPN and SVGIG (reference sequence). V shed 3 bases and J 7 bases; nucleotides not matched to a gene: 9. The CDR3 DNA is TGTGCCTGGAGGGGCGTGGGGACAGGGAGTGAAAAACTGTTTTTT. Translating it yields CAWRGVGTGSEKLFF.

The chain has TRBV9 and TRBJ2-1; 7 bases align to TRBD2. This CDR3 contains 17 residues. With 0 bases clipped from V and 2 bases from J, the junction kept 8 bases outside the gene matches. Germline assignment: CDR1 SGDLS and CDR2 YYNGEE. The CDR3 coding sequence is TGTGCCAGCAGCGTAGCTGAAAGACTAGCAACCTACAATGAGCAGTTCTTC. Amino acids: CASSVAERLATYNEQFF.

V and J are TRBV19 and TRBJ2-2, with a tentative D call TRBD2 (5 bases). The CDR3 loop spans 15 amino acids. Trimming left V 7 bases short and J 3 bases short, with 15 bases between. Germline CDR1 and CDR2: LNHDA and SQIVND (reference sequence). The CDR3 loop is CASTRRRGDTGELFF. DNA of the CDR3: TGTGCCAGTACAAGACGTCGGGGAGACACCGGGGAGCTGTTTTTT.

J is TRBJ2-3 and V is TRBV11-2; TRBD1 is a possible D gene (5 bases). Trimming took off 5 bases at V and 1 base at J, with 13 bases between the two ends. The CDR3 totals 15 residues. Germline-derived CDR1 and CDR2 are SGHAT and FQNNGV. CDR3 sequence: CASSPLRAGTDTQYF. In nucleotides, the CDR3 is TGTGCCAGCAGCCCCCTCAGGGCGGGCACAGATACGCAGTATTTT.

The rearrangement joins TRBV2 to TRBJ2-3; D call uncertain. CDR1 and CDR2 from the germline V gene are SNHLY and FYNNEI. Trimming took off 3 bases at V and 1 base at J, with 11 bases between the two ends. CDR3 length: 15 amino acids. DNA for the CDR3: TGTGCCAGCAGTGACTTGCGTAGCCGCACAGATACGCAGTATTTT. Translating gives CASSDLRSRTDTQYF.

This chain joins TRBV18 and TRBJ1-1; possible D gene TRBD1, 5 bases. The germline gives CDR1 KGHSH, CDR2 LQKENI. The V gene lost 5 bases and the J gene lost 8 bases, with 15 bases spanning the gap. The CDR3 totals 13 residues. In DNA, the CDR3 is TGTGCCAGCTCAGTAGGGGAAGCACTCGAAGCTTTCTTT. This gives the protein CASSVGEALEAFF.